This TCR beta chain was profiled in a study of T cells in Graves' hyperthyroidism and ophthalmopathy. The study, taken as a whole, reports: Peripheral blood also featured most of the thyroid clonotypes expanded above 0.001.

Patients with ophthalmopathy all had a Clinical Activity Score of at least 3, a NOSPECS grade of at least 4 and duration under 3 months. Those patients with uncontrolled infection, other autoimmune disease, pregnancy or lactation were excluded. This clonotype was seen ten or more times. Its antigen is unknown. The length of the CDR3 is 16 residues. V lost 0 bases to trimming and J lost 5 bases, with 14 bases between them. Germline V gene lookup returns CDR1 MNHEY and CDR2 SMNVEV (reference sequence). Amplified regions were TCR beta CDR3 sequences from RNA transcripts. During a first-round RT-PCR of the TCR CDR3, the HTBI primer set was used. TCRdb reprocessed the multiplex PCR reads via MiXCR and lists one record per CDR3 protein. The table records approximately 530,000 distinct CDR3 sequences, about 20% of them present only once.

The sample taken for sequencing was blood. The rearrangement uses TRBV27 and TRBJ2-1, with D tentatively TRBD2 (5 bases). This receptor was identified in a man aged 40-50 years with Graves' ophthalmopathy. The CDR3 here is CASSLSSAAQDNEQFF. In DNA, the CDR3 is TGTGCCAGCAGTTTATCGTCAGCGGCACAAGACAATGAGCAGTTCTTC.